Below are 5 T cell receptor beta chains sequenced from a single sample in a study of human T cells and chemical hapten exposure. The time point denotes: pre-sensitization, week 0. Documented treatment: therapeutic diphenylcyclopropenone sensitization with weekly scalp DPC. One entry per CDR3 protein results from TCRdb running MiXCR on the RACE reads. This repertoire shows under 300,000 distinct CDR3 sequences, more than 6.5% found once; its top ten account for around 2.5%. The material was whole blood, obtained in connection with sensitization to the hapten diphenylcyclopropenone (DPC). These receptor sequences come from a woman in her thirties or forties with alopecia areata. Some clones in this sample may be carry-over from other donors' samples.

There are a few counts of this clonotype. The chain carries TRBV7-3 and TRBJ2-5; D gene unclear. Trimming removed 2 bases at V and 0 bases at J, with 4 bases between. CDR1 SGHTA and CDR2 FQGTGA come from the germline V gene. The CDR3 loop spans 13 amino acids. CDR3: CASSLYDQETQYF. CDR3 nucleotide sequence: TGTGCCAGCAGCTTATATGACCAAGAGACCCAGTACTTC.

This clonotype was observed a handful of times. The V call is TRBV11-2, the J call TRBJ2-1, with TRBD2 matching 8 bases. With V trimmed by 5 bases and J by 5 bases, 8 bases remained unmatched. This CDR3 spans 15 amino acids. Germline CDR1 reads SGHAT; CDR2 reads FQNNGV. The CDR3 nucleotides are TGTGCCAGCAGCCCCCGACTAGCGATTAACAATGAGCAGTTCTTC. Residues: CASSPRLAINNEQFF.

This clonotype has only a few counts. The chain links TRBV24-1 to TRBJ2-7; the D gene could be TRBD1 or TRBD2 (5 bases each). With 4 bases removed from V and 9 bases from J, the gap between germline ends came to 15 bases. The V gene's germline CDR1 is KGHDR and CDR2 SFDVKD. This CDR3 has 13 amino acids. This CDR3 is CATSDPGTSGQYF. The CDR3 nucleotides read TGTGCCACCAGTGACCCAGGGACCTCCGGGCAGTACTTC.

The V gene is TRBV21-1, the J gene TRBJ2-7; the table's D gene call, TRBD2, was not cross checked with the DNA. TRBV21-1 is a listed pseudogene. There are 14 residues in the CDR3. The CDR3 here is CASQIGRDSYEQYF. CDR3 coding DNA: TGTGCCAGCCAAATCGGGAGGGACAGCTACGAGCAGTACTTC.

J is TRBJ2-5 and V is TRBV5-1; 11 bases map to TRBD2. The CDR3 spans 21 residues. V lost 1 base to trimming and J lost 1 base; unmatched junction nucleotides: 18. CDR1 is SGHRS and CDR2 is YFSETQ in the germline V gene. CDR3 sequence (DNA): TGCGCCAGCAGCTTGCCGGGACAGGGAACGACTAGCGGGGTATTCCAAGAGACCCAGTACTTC. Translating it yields CASSLPGQGTTSGVFQETQYF.